This entry concerns a single TCR beta chain. The target antigen is unknown. Germline V gene data show CDR1 as SGHRS and CDR2 as YFSETQ. Trimming cost V 4 bases and J 7 bases, with 17 bases left between them. The length of the CDR3 is 14 residues. The sample comes from a study of blood T cells in healthy people across ages. Findings and limits, study-wide: Possibly confounding the expanded clonotype changes was the fact that donor CMV status was unknown. The study could not conclusively compare naive and antigen-experienced cells, given its unsorted PBMCs.

With a J-beta primer mix and a sample-barcoded 5' primer, a second PCR ran about 7 to 12 cycles. All samples gave at least 2.5 million CDR3-containing paired-end reads. TCRdb itself ran the 5' RACE reads through MiXCR, one entry per CDR3 protein. The sample contains approximately 940,000 distinct CDR3 sequences, roughly 43% of which appear only once. Per-sample PBMC isolation yielded at least 6.5 million cells. The rearrangement uses TRBV5-1 and TRBJ1-2, with TRBD1 as a possible D gene (5 bases). The sequenced sample was blood. The sequence derives from a young man in good health. Here the CDR3 reads CASSRYGGEGGYTF. CDR3 nucleotide sequence: TGCGCCAGCAGCCGTTACGGGGGAGAGGGTGGCTACACCTTC.